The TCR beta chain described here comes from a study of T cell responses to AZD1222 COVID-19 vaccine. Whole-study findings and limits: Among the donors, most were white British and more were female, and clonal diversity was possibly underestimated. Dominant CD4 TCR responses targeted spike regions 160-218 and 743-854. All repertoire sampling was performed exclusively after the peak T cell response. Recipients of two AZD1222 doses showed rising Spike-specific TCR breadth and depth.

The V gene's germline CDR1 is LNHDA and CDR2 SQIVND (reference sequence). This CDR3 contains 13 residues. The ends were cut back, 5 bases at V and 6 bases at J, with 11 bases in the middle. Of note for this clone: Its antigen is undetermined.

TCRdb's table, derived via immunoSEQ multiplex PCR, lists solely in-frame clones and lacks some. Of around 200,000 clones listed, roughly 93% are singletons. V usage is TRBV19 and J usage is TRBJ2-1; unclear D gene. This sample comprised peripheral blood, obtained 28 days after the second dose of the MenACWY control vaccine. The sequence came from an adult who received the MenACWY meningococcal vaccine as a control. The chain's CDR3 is CASSEAPVNEQFF. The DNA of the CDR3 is TGTGCCAGTAGTGAAGCGCCCGTCAATGAGCAGTTCTTC.